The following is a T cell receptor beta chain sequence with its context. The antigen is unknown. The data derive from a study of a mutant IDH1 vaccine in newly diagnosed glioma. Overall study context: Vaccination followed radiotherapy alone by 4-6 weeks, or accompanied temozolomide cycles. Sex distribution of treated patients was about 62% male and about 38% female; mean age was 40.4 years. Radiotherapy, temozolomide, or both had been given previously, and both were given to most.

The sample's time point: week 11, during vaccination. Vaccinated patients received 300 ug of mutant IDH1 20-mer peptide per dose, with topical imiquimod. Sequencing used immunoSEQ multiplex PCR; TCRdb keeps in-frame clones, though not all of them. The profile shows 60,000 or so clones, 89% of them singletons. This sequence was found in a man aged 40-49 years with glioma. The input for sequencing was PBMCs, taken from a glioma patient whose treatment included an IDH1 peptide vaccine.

In DNA form, the CDR3 reads TGTGCCAGCAGTGAAGCAGAGGGCGCGGGGGCGAGCAATCAGCCCCAGCATTTT. Its protein product is CASSEAEGAGASNQPQHF. V gene TRBV6-1 combines with J gene TRBJ1-5; weak D call: TRBD1 (6 bases). CDR3 length equals 18 residues. V was clipped by 0 bases and J by 1 base, with 16 bases between them. The germline V gene encodes CDR1 MNHNS and CDR2 SASEGT.